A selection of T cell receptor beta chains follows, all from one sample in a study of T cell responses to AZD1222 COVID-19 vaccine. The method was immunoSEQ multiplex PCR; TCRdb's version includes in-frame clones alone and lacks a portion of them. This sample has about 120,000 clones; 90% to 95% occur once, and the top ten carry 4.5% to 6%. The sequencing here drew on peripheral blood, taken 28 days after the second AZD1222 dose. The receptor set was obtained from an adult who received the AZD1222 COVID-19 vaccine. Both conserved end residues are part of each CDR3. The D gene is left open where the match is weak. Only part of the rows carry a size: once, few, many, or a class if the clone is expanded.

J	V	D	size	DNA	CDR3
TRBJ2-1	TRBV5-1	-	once	TGCGCCAGCAGCTCCCCGGTGAGACTAGGGGCCAGGGGGAGTGAGCAGTTCTTC	CASSSPVRLGARGSEQFF
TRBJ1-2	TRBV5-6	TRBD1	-	TGTGCCAGCAAGATTAGGCACCTACAGGGGGCGGGAGGCTACACCTTC	CASKIRHLQGAGGYTF
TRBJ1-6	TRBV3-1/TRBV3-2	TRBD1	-	TGTGCCAGCAGCCAAGTCCAGGGGGAGACGCCCCTCCACTTT	CASSQVQGETPLHF
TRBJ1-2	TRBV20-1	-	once	TGCAGTGCTCCTTACTATGGCTACACCTTC	CSAPYYGYTF
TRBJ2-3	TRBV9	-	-	TGTGCCAGCAGCGCATCAGCGGCCCAGTGGACAGATACGCAGTATTTT	CASSASAAQWTDTQYF
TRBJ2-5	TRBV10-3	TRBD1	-	TGTGCCATCAGCCCTTCGACAGGGTTAGAGACCCAGTACTTC	CAISPSTGLETQYF
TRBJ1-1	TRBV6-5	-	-	TGTGCCAGCAGTAGCTGGGGACCGAACACTGAAGCTTTCTTT	CASSSWGPNTEAFF
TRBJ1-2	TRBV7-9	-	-	TGTGCCAGCAGCCGGGAGCCCCCCGGCTATGGCTACACCTTC	CASSREPPGYGYTF
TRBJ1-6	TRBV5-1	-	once	TGCGCCAGCAGCATGGAGGAGGATTCACCCCTCCACTTT	CASSMEEDSPLHF
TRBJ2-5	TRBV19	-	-	TGTGCCAGTAGCCAATTTCCTGGGGAGACCCAGTACTTC	CASSQFPGETQYF
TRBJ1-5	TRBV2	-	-	TGTGCCAGTCTCCGGGACTTTAATCAGCCCCAGCATTTT	CASLRDFNQPQHF
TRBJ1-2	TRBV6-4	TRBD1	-	TGTGCCAGCAGGGACGACAGGGGGGTCCGGGGAAACTATGGCTACACCTTC	CASRDDRGVRGNYGYTF
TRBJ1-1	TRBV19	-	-	TGTGCCAGCCGTCGGGGGGGATTGGAGGCTTTCTTT	CASRRGGLEAFF
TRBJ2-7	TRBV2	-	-	TGTGCCAGCAAGGGGAGCGAGCAGTACTTC	CASKGSEQYF
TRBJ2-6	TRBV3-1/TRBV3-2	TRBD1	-	TGTGCCAGCAGCCATTCCCCCCCGGACAGGAGCGTAGACTTCTCTGGGGCCAACGTCCTGACTTTC	CASSHSPPDRSVDFSGANVLTF
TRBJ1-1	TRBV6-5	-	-	TGTGCCAGCAGTTACTCGTATAAAGACACTGAAGCTTTCTTT	CASSYSYKDTEAFF
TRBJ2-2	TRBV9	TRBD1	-	TGTGCCAGCAGCGCAGGACAGGGGGCGAGAACCGGGGAGCTGTTTTTT	CASSAGQGARTGELFF
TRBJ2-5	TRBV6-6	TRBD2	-	TGTGCCAGCAGTCCGGGACTAGCGGACCAAGAGACCCAGTACTTC	CASSPGLADQETQYF
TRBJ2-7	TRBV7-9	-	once	TGTGCCAGCAGCAGCCTATCGGACGAGCAGTACTTC	CASSSLSDEQYF
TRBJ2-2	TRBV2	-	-	TGTGCCAGTGCTGACTCCACCGGGGAGCTGTTTTTT	CASADSTGELFF
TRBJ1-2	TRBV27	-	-	TGTGCCAGCAGGGGGCGTACAAGCCAAATCTATGGCTACACCTTC	CASRGRTSQIYGYTF
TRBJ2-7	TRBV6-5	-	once	TGTGCCAGCAGTTACGAAGGGGACGAGCAGTACTTC	CASSYEGDEQYF
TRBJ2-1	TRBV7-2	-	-	TGTGCCAGCAGCTTAGCCGCATGGGGGAATGAGCAGTTCTTC	CASSLAAWGNEQFF
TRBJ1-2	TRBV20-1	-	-	TGCAGTGCTAGTAAGGGGAAAGTAGACGGCTACACCTTC	CSASKGKVDGYTF
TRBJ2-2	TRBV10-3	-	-	TGTGCCATCAGTGAGTCCGGCAGGAACACCGGGGAGCTGTTTTTT	CAISESGRNTGELFF
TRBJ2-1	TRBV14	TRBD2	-	TGTGCCAGCAGCCCGTATAGCGGGCTCTCATCCTACAATGAGCAGTTCTTC	CASSPYSGLSSYNEQFF
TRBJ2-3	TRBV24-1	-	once	TGTGCCACCAGTGATAGGAGACAGCTCACAGATACGCAGTATTTT	CATSDRRQLTDTQYF
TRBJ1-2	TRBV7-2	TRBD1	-	TGTGCCAGCAGCCGCCCGCAGGGGGCAGACTATGGCTACACCTTC	CASSRPQGADYGYTF
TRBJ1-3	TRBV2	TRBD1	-	TGTGCCAGCAGTGCCCAAGCCTGGACAGGGCTTGGAAACACCATATATTTT	CASSAQAWTGLGNTIYF
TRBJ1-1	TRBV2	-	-	TGTGCCAGCACAGGGAGGTTGACTGAAGCTTTCTTT	CASTGRLTEAFF
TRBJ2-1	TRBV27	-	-	TGTGCCAGCAGTGCCTCCTACAATGAGCAGTTCTTC	CASSASYNEQFF
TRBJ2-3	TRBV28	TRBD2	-	TGTGCCAGCAGTTTATCGGTGGGACTAGCGGGGGACACAGATACGCAGTATTTT	CASSLSVGLAGDTDTQYF
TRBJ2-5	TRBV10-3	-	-	TGTGCCATCAGTGGCGGGGATATGCAAGAGACCCAGTACTTC	CAISGGDMQETQYF
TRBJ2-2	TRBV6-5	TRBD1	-	TGTGCCAGCAGTTCCCGCTGGACAGGGGACACCGGGGAGCTGTTTTTT	CASSSRWTGDTGELFF
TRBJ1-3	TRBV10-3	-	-	TGTGCCATCACCCAGCCCTCTGGAAACACCATATATTTT	CAITQPSGNTIYF
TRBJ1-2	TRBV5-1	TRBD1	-	TGCGCCAGCAGTTCAGGGGGCATCGGCTACACCTTC	CASSSGGIGYTF
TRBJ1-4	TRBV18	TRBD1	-	TGTGCCAGCTCACCACTGACAGGGCTGGATGAAAAACTGTTTTTT	CASSPLTGLDEKLFF
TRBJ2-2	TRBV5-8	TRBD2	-	TGTGCCAGCAGCCGCGGGACTATGAACACCGGGGAGCTGTTTTTT	CASSRGTMNTGELFF
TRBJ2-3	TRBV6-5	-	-	TGTGCCAGCCGCCTCCCCCCGGGTCCTACAGATACGCAGTATTTT	CASRLPPGPTDTQYF
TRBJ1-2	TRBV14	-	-	TGTGCCAGCAGCCAAGGGCTATCGCGGGCAGTGAAAAAAACCTTC	CASSQGLSRAVKKTF
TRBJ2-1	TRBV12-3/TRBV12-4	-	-	TGTGCCAGCAGTTGGGGCTCCTACAATGAGCAGTTCTTC	CASSWGSYNEQFF